This entry lists 29 T cell receptor beta chains sequenced from one sample in a study of blood T cell repertoires in COVID-19. Libraries were prepared by immunoSEQ multiplex PCR; TCRdb keeps only in-frame clonotypes and omits some of them. The sample comprises about 36,000 clones, approximately 75% of which are singletons, and 35% to 50% rests with the top ten. Source material: peripheral blood. The source of these receptors is a human donor in a cohort sampled during active or convalescent COVID-19. The donor label of this sample is uncertain.

The chain recombines TRBV11-3 with TRBJ2-7; tentative D call: TRBD2 (5 bases). Germline V gene sequence: CDR1 SGHNT, CDR2 YENEEA. CDR3 length equals 14 residues. Deletions cut 5 bases from V and 9 bases from J, with 20 bases between. DNA for the CDR3: TGTGCCAGCAGCCCTACGGTCTCATCGAGCGGGCAGTACTTC. Its translation is CASSPTVSSSGQYF.

The gene calls are TRBV7-6 and TRBJ2-4; unclear D gene. The CDR3 runs 13 residues. Trimming took 0 bases from V and 5 from J, leaving 5 bases between them. In germline, CDR1 is SGHVS, CDR2 FNYEAQ. The CDR3 spells CASSLAAQNIQYF. The CDR3 coding sequence is TGTGCCAGCAGCTTAGCGGCCCAAAACATTCAGTACTTC. The full variable domain, in which reference TRBV7-6 and TRBJ2-4 provide the parts outside the CDR3, is GAGVSQSPRYKVTKRGQDVALRCDPISGHVSLYWYRQALGQGPEFLTYFNYEAQQDKSGLPNDRFSAERPEGSISTLTIQRTEQRDSAMYRCASSLAAQNIQYFGAGTRLSVL.

V is TRBV9 and J is TRBJ1-1; a possible D gene is TRBD1 (5 bases). Per the germline V gene, CDR1 is SGDLS and CDR2 is YYNGEE. The CDR3 is 13 amino acids. Trimming stripped 0 bases from V and 7 bases from J, with 10 bases between. CDR3 sequence (DNA): TGTGCCAGCAGCGTAGGGGGGGATGTTGAAGCTTTCTTT. Amino acid sequence: CASSVGGDVEAFF.

The chain has TRBV7-9 and TRBJ2-7; 12 bases align to TRBD2. The CDR3 is made up of 16 amino acids. The V and J ends lost 5 bases and 3 bases, in that order; junction bases with no gene match: 8. Germline V gene sequence: CDR1 SEHNR, CDR2 FQNEAQ (reference sequence). Written as DNA, the CDR3 is TGTGCCAGCAGCCAGACTAGCGGGAGCTTGGGCTACGAGCAGTACTTC. Amino acids: CASSQTSGSLGYEQYF.

The chain uses TRBV7-3 and TRBJ2-1; 8 bases fit TRBD2. V was pared by 4 bases and J by 8 bases, with 7 bases of the junction left unmatched. The CDR3 contains 14 residues. Germline lookup yields CDR1 SGHTA and CDR2 FQGTGA. DNA of the CDR3: TGTGCCAGCAGCTCCAGGACTAGCAACGATGAGCAGTTCTTC. It codes for CASSSRTSNDEQFF.

In this sample, this clone turned up many times. The J gene is TRBJ2-1, the V gene TRBV5-1; 14 bases align to TRBD2. The length of the CDR3 is 15 residues. Germline V gene data show CDR1 as SGHRS and CDR2 as YFSETQ. J was trimmed by 10 bases and V by 6 bases; bases with no gene match: 9. The CDR3 nucleotides are TGCGCCAGCACCCCGACTAGCGGGAGGGCCCGGGAGCAGTTCTTC. The encoded protein is CASTPTSGRAREQFF.

This sequence joins TRBV19 and TRBJ2-3, with a possible D match to TRBD2 (6 bases). Germline V CDR1 and CDR2: LNHDA, SQIVND (reference sequence). Trimming shortened V by 5 bases and J by 1 base, and 13 bases separated the two germline ends. This CDR3 region has 15 residues. The CDR3: CASSGRGLGTDTQYF. For the CDR3, the DNA is TGTGCCAGTAGTGGGCGGGGACTCGGCACAGATACGCAGTATTTT.

This chain joins TRBV4-1 and TRBJ1-4; D is ambiguous. The germline gives CDR1 MGHRA, CDR2 YSYEKL. This CDR3 contains 13 residues. Trimming took off 4 bases at V and 8 bases at J, with 11 bases between the two ends. The CDR3 coding sequence is TGCGCCAGCAGCCCGAAGAAGCGGGAAAAACTGTTTTTT. It is translated as CASSPKKREKLFF.

This chain links TRBV3-1 (or the pseudogene TRBV3-2) with TRBJ1-2; maybe TRBD1 (5 bases). The CDR3 runs to 13 residues. Trimming took off 5 bases at V and 8 bases at J, with 15 bases between the two ends. Germline V lookup: CDR1 LGHDT, CDR2 YNNKEL (reference sequence). CDR3 residues: CASSYGPQGGYTF. CDR3 coding DNA: TGTGCCAGCAGCTACGGGCCCCAGGGAGGCTACACCTTC.

This chain links TRBV7-2 with TRBJ1-6, with D uncertain. V was pared by 4 bases and J by 3 bases, with 13 bases between. The CDR3 is 16 residues long. The germline V gene encodes CDR1 SGHTA and CDR2 FQGNSA. The CDR3 reads CASSWPRQNYNSPLHF. The CDR3 DNA follows: TGTGCCAGCAGCTGGCCCCGACAAAACTATAATTCACCCCTCCACTTT.

This clone was counted a few times. This chain links TRBV3-1 (or the pseudogene TRBV3-2) with TRBJ1-4; D is ambiguous. Germline lookup yields CDR1 LGHDT and CDR2 YNNKEL (reference sequence). Between the trimmed V and J ends, which lost 4 bases and 9 bases, there was a span of 12 bases. The CDR3 loop spans 13 amino acids. CDR3: CASSRAVPKKLFF. Written as DNA, the CDR3 is TGTGCCAGCAGCCGGGCCGTTCCGAAAAAACTGTTTTTT.

This clone was recorded a few times. This chain connects TRBV7-2 to TRBJ2-5, with D possibly matching TRBD1 (6 bases). V lost 3 bases, J lost 5 bases, and 16 bases lay in between. The germline V gene encodes CDR1 SGHTA and CDR2 FQGNSA. CDR3 length: 15 residues. The CDR3 region is CASSFSRGYLETQYF. The CDR3 nucleotides read TGTGCCAGCAGCTTTAGTAGGGGGTATCTGGAGACCCAGTACTTC.

The chain has TRBV6-2 or TRBV6-3 and TRBJ2-5; 11 positions agree with TRBD2. Germline V lookup: CDR1 MNHEY, CDR2 SVGEGT. This CDR3 region has 20 residues. The ends lost 0 bases at V and 1 base at J; junction bases unmatched: 13. The DNA for the CDR3 is TGTGCCAGCAGTTACTCGATAGTAGCGGGAGGGCCCTCGGTCCAAGAGACCCAGTACTTC. Protein product: CASSYSIVAGGPSVQETQYF.

The chain couples TRBV7-9 to TRBJ2-2; D not certain. Germline CDR1 SEHNR, CDR2 FQNEAQ (reference sequence). Trimming pared 3 bases from V and 6 bases from J, leaving 5 bases between. The CDR3 has 12 amino acids. CDR3 nucleotides: TGTGCCAGCAGCTTTCGCGCCGGGGAGCTGTTTTTT. Its translation is CASSFRAGELFF. Drawing the rest from reference TRBV7-9 and TRBJ2-2, the complete variable domain is DTGVSQNPRHKITKRGQNVTFRCDPISEHNRLYWYRQTLGQGPEFLTYFQNEAQLEKSRLLSDRFSAERPKGSFSTLEIQRTEQGDSAMYLCASSFRAGELFFGEGSRLTVL.

V and J are TRBV19 and TRBJ2-4, with a weak D call TRBD2 (5 bases). V gave up 5 bases and J gave up 6 bases, with 20 bases separating them. Germline V gene lookup returns CDR1 LNHDA and CDR2 SQIVND (reference sequence). The CDR3 loop spans 16 amino acids. In DNA, the CDR3 is TGTGCCAGTAGTTGGGCCGCTGCGCGGGCGGGAAACATTCAGTACTTC. Protein: CASSWAAARAGNIQYF.

The chain carries TRBV7-9 and TRBJ2-1, with 7 bases lining up with TRBD1. CDR3 length: 16 amino acids. J was trimmed by 7 bases and V by 6 bases; bases with no gene match: 15. Germline loops: CDR1 SEHNR, CDR2 FQNEAQ (reference sequence). CDR3 nucleotides: TGTGCCAGCAGTCTAAATACAGGGGTCCGCACGAATGAGCAGTTCTTC. Residues: CASSLNTGVRTNEQFF.

The chain uses TRBV30 and TRBJ1-1, with TRBD1 matching 8 bases. J lost 7 bases, V lost 3 bases, and 10 bases had no gene match. CDR3 length: 14 amino acids. Germline CDR1 is GTSNPN and CDR2 is SVGIG (reference sequence). The CDR3 nucleotides read TGTGCCTGGAGACCGCCAGGGGGCGCAGATGAAGCTTTCTTT. It is translated as CAWRPPGGADEAFF.

The chain employs TRBV5-1 and TRBJ2-2; D possibly corresponds to TRBD2 (5 bases). Germline V gives CDR1 SGHRS, CDR2 YFSETQ. The CDR3 is 15 amino acids. The V gene lost 4 bases and the J gene lost 6 bases, with 16 bases spanning the gap. CDR3 coding DNA: TGCGCCAGCAGCGGGTGGGCTACTAGACCCGGGGAGCTGTTTTTT. Translation gives CASSGWATRPGELFF.

This clone was seen a single time. V is TRBV7-6 and J is TRBJ2-4; 9 nucleotides align to TRBD2. J lost 0 bases, V lost 1 base, and 7 bases had no gene match. Germline CDR1 and CDR2: SGHVS and FNYEAQ. The CDR3 length is 18 residues. The CDR3 is CASSLVASGKLAKNIQYF. CDR3 nucleotide sequence: TGTGCCAGCAGCTTAGTGGCTAGCGGGAAGCTAGCCAAAAACATTCAGTACTTC.

The gene calls are TRBV5-1 and TRBJ2-5, with TRBD2 matching over 8 bases. CDR1 is SGHRS and CDR2 is YFSETQ in the germline V gene. Trimming removed 6 bases from V and 0 bases from J; junction bases left unmatched: 4. CDR3 length equals 14 residues. CDR3 bases: TGCGCCAGCACAGCGGGAGTGGACCAAGAGACCCAGTACTTC. Its translation: CASTAGVDQETQYF.

The chain couples TRBV30 to TRBJ1-2; D not resolved. The V gene lost 2 bases and the J gene lost 8 bases, with 15 bases spanning the gap. Germline V gives CDR1 GTSNPN, CDR2 SVGIG (reference sequence). This CDR3 has 13 residues. The CDR3 region is CAWSPGPRIGYTF. The CDR3 DNA reads TGTGCCTGGAGTCCAGGTCCCCGAATCGGCTACACCTTC. Based on the CDR3 plus reference TRBV30 and TRBJ1-2, the full variable domain is SQTIHQWPATLVQPVGSPLSLECTVEGTSNPNLYWYRQAAGRGLQLLFYSVGIGQISSEVPQNLSASRPQDRQFILSSKKLLLSDSGFYLCAWSPGPRIGYTFGSGTRLTVV.

The chain recombines TRBV7-8 with TRBJ2-5, with 11 nucleotides matching TRBD1. The V gene end was trimmed by 0 bases and the J gene end by 3 bases; junction bases not matched to a gene: 3. Germline V gene sequence: CDR1 SGHVS, CDR2 FQNEAQ. The CDR3 contains 16 residues. This chain's CDR3 is CASSLARDRGKETQYF. In DNA, the CDR3 is TGTGCCAGCAGCTTAGCGCGGGACAGGGGGAAAGAGACCCAGTACTTC.

J is TRBJ2-1 and V is TRBV2; tentatively, D is TRBD1 (6 bases). V lost 1 base to trimming and J lost 2 bases, with 6 bases between them. The CDR3 loop spans 14 amino acids. Germline values: CDR1 SNHLY, CDR2 FYNNEI. The CDR3 DNA reads as TGTGCCAGCAGTGAAGGGACAGCCTACAATGAGCAGTTCTTC. It translates to CASSEGTAYNEQFF.

The chain uses TRBV24-1 and TRBJ2-3; tentative D call: TRBD2 (5 bases). Looked up from germline, CDR1 is KGHDR and CDR2 is SFDVKD. CDR3 length equals 14 residues. Trimming left V 3 bases short and J 10 bases short, with 16 bases between. CDR3 sequence (DNA): TGTGCCACCAGTGATAACCTAGCCAGTTTACCGCAGTATTTT. Its protein is CATSDNLASLPQYF.

The V call is TRBV7-3, the J call TRBJ2-6; D is possibly TRBD1 (6 bases). Per germline, CDR1 SGHTA and CDR2 FQGTGA. The CDR3 loop spans 15 amino acids. V lost 5 bases and J lost 2, with 10 bases in between. The CDR3 DNA reads TGTGCCAGCAGCGCCAGGGGTACTGGGGCCAACGTCCTGACTTTC. Translating gives CASSARGTGANVLTF.

The rearrangement joins TRBV4-3 to TRBJ1-2; 7 nucleotides align to TRBD1. The CDR3 runs to 14 residues. V trimming: 3 bases; J trimming: 6 bases; junction bases outside the gene matches: 7. Germline CDR1 LGHNA, CDR2 YSLEER. The CDR3, as DNA: TGCGCCAGCAGCCAGGCCACAGGGGAGGATGGCTACACCTTC. This encodes CASSQATGEDGYTF.

This rearrangement joins TRBV18 to TRBJ1-4; D gene unclear. Trimming shortened V by 2 bases and J by 8 bases, and 9 bases separated the two germline ends. CDR3 length: 13 residues. The germline gives CDR1 KGHSH, CDR2 LQKENI. The CDR3 region has the DNA TGTGCCAGCTCACCAGCTCTTAGCGAAAAACTGTTTTTT. Translated: CASSPALSEKLFF.

The V and J genes are TRBV30 and TRBJ2-1, with D uncertain. This CDR3 comprises 16 residues. V lost 3 bases and J 7 bases, leaving 22 bases between the germline ends. Germline V gives CDR1 GTSNPN, CDR2 SVGIG (reference sequence). The CDR3 reads CAWSPPLPLVRNEQFF. CDR3 nucleotide sequence: TGTGCCTGGAGCCCCCCTCTCCCCCTAGTGAGGAATGAGCAGTTCTTC.

The chain joins TRBV2 to TRBJ1-6; no definite D call. Trimming cost V 6 bases and J 7 bases, with 13 bases left between them. The CDR3 runs to 14 residues. CDR1 SNHLY and CDR2 FYNNEI come from the germline V gene. The CDR3, as DNA: TGTGCCAGCAGCTTAACTGTTCGGAATTCACCCCTCCACTTT. Its translation: CASSLTVRNSPLHF.